This T cell receptor beta chain was recovered during a study of identical twins' blood T cells. As for the study in general: Some 48 million reads came from about 12 libraries, six alpha, six beta. General study results and limits: Twins shared about as many clonotypes as their cloneset sizes predicted. Top TCRbeta clonotypes were shared more with twin than unrelated donors.

On this clonotype: No antigen is known for it.

Sample barcodes were added at both library ends during cDNA synthesis. Each CDR3 protein is one row after TCRdb ran MiXCR on the 5' RACE reads. The profile covers 300,000 to 450,000 distinct CDR3 sequences, with roughly 31% appearing a single time and around 5.6% taken by the ten largest. This CDR3 is built from 15 residues. The germline V and J ends were trimmed by 6 bases and 0 bases, with 17 bases remaining between them. Germline CDR1 reads SQVTM; CDR2 reads ANQGSEA. The sample consisted of PBMCs. The V and J genes are TRBV29-1 and TRBJ1-1; tentatively, D is TRBD1 (6 bases). The sequence came from a woman aged 18 to 55 in good health. CDR3 sequence: CSVRGGGVMNTEAFF. CDR3 DNA sequence: TGCAGCGTAAGGGGGGGCGGGGTGATGAACACTGAAGCTTTCTTT.